Below are 19 T cell receptor beta chains sequenced from a single sample in a study of blood T cell repertoires in COVID-19. Sequencing used immunoSEQ multiplex PCR; TCRdb keeps in-frame clones, though not all of them. The sample lists around 250,000 clones, 70% to 90% occurring once. The sequenced sample was peripheral blood. The source of these receptors is a man aged 55 to 69 with acute or convalescent COVID-19.

This chain connects TRBV4-2 to TRBJ2-1; TRBD2 matches 9 bases. The V gene's germline CDR1 is LGHNA and CDR2 YNFKEQ. V was clipped by 1 base and J by 2 bases; unmatched bases: 6. The CDR3 is made up of 17 amino acids. In DNA form, the CDR3 reads TGTGCCAGCAGCCAAGTAGGAATAGCGGGAGCCTACAATGAGCAGTTCTTC. Amino acids: CASSQVGIAGAYNEQFF.

With respect to this clone: The sample contains more than one DNA sequence encoding this CDR3. The CDR3 DNA is TGTGCCTGGACGGGACAGGGGGGTCAGCCCCAGCATTTT. This sequence encodes CAWTGQGGQPQHF. V usage is TRBV30 and J usage is TRBJ1-5; TRBD1 matches 11 bases. V lost 4 bases to trimming and J lost 6 bases; unmatched junction nucleotides: 2. From germline, CDR1 is GTSNPN and CDR2 SVGIG (reference sequence). The CDR3 covers 13 residues.

The chain links TRBV28 to TRBJ2-7; 11 positions match TRBD1. Germline assignment: CDR1 MDHEN and CDR2 SYDVKM. The CDR3 spans 14 residues. Trimming removed 5 bases from V and 3 bases from J; junction bases left unmatched: 3. CDR3 nucleotide sequence: TGTGCCAGCAGTGAAGGGACAGGGGGCTACGAGCAGTACTTC. Protein product: CASSEGTGGYEQYF.

The chain links TRBV9 to TRBJ2-1, with a tentative D call TRBD1 (6 bases). In germline, CDR1 is SGDLS, CDR2 YYNGEE. The V end was cut by 4 bases, the J end by 5 bases, with 16 bases between. The CDR3 is 15 amino acids. CDR3 residues: CASSSIGGAHNEQFF. CDR3 DNA sequence: TGTGCCAGCAGCTCAATAGGGGGAGCCCACAATGAGCAGTTCTTC.

The chain carries TRBV7-3 and TRBJ2-2, with no clear D. V was shortened by 5 bases and J by 6 bases, with 10 bases between the two germline ends. The CDR3 consists of 13 residues. The V gene's germline CDR1 is SGHTA and CDR2 FQGTGA. CDR3 sequence: CASSPMAAGELFF. The CDR3 bases are TGTGCCAGCAGCCCTATGGCGGCCGGGGAGCTGTTTTTT.

The CDR3 here is CASSGWGRNTEAFF. CDR3 bases: TGTGCCAGCAGCGGTTGGGGCAGAAACACTGAAGCTTTCTTT. V is TRBV27 and J is TRBJ1-1; possible D gene TRBD1, 5 bases. The germline gives CDR1 MNHEY, CDR2 SMNVEV (reference sequence). Trimming removed 6 bases at V and 2 bases at J, with 13 bases between. The length of the CDR3 is 14 residues.

The chain uses TRBV5-1 and TRBJ2-5; D call uncertain. Germline CDR1 reads SGHRS; CDR2 reads YFSETQ. Trimming removed 3 bases from V and 5 bases from J, with 5 bases in between. This CDR3 contains 11 residues. The CDR3 DNA sequence: TGCGCCAGCAGCTCCTTTGAGACCCAGTACTTC. This gives the protein CASSSFETQYF.

A few counts support this clone. The chain employs TRBV12-5 and TRBJ2-7; 14 bases fit TRBD2. Losses at the gene ends were 5 bases for V and 4 bases for J; bases not matched to a gene: 7. The CDR3 consists of 16 residues. CDR1 is LGHNT and CDR2 is FRNRAP in the germline V gene. The CDR3 DNA sequence: TGTGCTAGTGGTGATGGGACTAGCGGGAGACAGTACGAGCAGTACTTC. Translated: CASGDGTSGRQYEQYF.

Only a few counts were recorded for this clone. The chain links TRBV7-9 to TRBJ2-1; a possible D gene is TRBD1 (5 bases). V shed 6 bases and J shed 4 bases, with 19 bases lying between them. Germline V gives CDR1 SEHNR, CDR2 FQNEAQ (reference sequence). CDR3 size: 16 residues. The CDR3 region is CASSLGVGSMYNEQFF. CDR3 coding DNA: TGTGCCAGCAGTCTAGGGGTCGGCTCGATGTACAATGAGCAGTTCTTC.

The V call is TRBV9, the J call TRBJ2-1; D gene uncertain. The CDR3 spans 13 residues. Germline assignment: CDR1 SGDLS and CDR2 YYNGEE. V was trimmed by 0 bases and J by 6 bases, leaving 7 bases between them. CDR3 nucleotides: TGTGCCAGCAGCGTAGTCCAGTCCAATGAGCAGTTCTTC. Amino acids: CASSVVQSNEQFF. The variable domain in full, completed from reference TRBV9 and TRBJ2-1, reads DSGVTQTPKHLITATGQRVTLRCSPRSGDLSVYWYQQSLDQGLQFLIQYYNGEERAKGNILERFSAQQFPDLHSELNLSSLELGDSALYFCASSVVQSNEQFFGPGTRLTVL.

The genes are TRBV25-1 and TRBJ1-2, with D possibly matching TRBD1 (5 bases). The CDR3 contains 14 residues. The V and J ends lost 3 bases and 6 bases respectively, with 14 bases between them. CDR1 is MGHDK, CDR2 SYGVNS, per germline. The CDR3 DNA reads TGTGCCAGCAGTGAGCCTGGAGGGACGGATGGCTACACCTTC. Its protein product is CASSEPGGTDGYTF.

The chain joins TRBV28 to TRBJ2-7; 7 nucleotides align to TRBD1. From germline, CDR1 is MDHEN and CDR2 SYDVKM. This CDR3 spans 13 amino acids. J was trimmed by 3 bases and V by 6 bases; bases with no gene match: 5. In DNA, the CDR3 is TGTGCCAGCAGACCTTGGGACAGCTACGAGCAGTACTTC. This encodes CASRPWDSYEQYF.

The chain employs TRBV6-5 and TRBJ1-3; 9 nucleotides match TRBD1. The J segment lost 4 bases and the V segment lost 2 bases, leaving 6 bases of the junction unmatched. Germline lookup yields CDR1 MNHEY and CDR2 SVGAGI. The CDR3 loop spans 16 amino acids. The CDR3 nucleotides read TGTGCCAGCAGTTACCGACAGGGGGTTGCCGGAAACACCATATATTTT. This gives the protein CASSYRQGVAGNTIYF.

The CDR3 region has the DNA TGTGCCAGCCAGGGGACAGTAAATTCACCCCTCCACTTT. Its translation: CASQGTVNSPLHF. V gene TRBV9 combines with J gene TRBJ1-6; 7 bases match TRBD1. Unmatched junction bases numbered 5, after V lost 7 bases and J lost 7 bases. The germline V gene has CDR1 SGDLS and CDR2 YYNGEE. The CDR3 spans 13 residues.

J is TRBJ2-3 and V is TRBV19; D is ambiguous. Trimming cost V 2 bases and J 2 bases, with 14 bases left between them. CDR1 is LNHDA, CDR2 SQIVND, per germline (reference sequence). This CDR3 comprises 16 residues. CDR3 residues: CASSIKSGFYTDTQYF. In DNA, the CDR3 is TGTGCCAGTAGTATAAAGTCAGGTTTTTACACAGATACGCAGTATTTT.

This clone appeared a few times. The chain has TRBV4-2 and TRBJ1-5, with TRBD1 identical over 9 bases. Per the germline V gene, CDR1 is LGHNA and CDR2 is YNFKEQ. The CDR3 is made up of 15 amino acids. V gave up 3 bases and J gave up 4 bases; unmatched junction bases: 4. DNA of the CDR3: TGTGCCAGCAGCCACTCCGGGACAGGGAATCAGCCCCAGCATTTT. It encodes CASSHSGTGNQPQHF.

This clone appeared a single time. The chain carries TRBV30 and TRBJ1-2; no reliable D call. V shed 3 bases and J shed 6 bases, with 29 bases lying between them. This CDR3 spans 18 amino acids. Germline V gene sequence: CDR1 GTSNPN, CDR2 SVGIG (reference sequence). Here the CDR3 DNA reads TGTGCCTGGAGCGCTCCCCCTCCCCCGCGGCCGACCGATGATGGCTACACCTTC. Translating gives CAWSAPPPPRPTDDGYTF. The whole variable domain, remainder taken from reference TRBV30 and TRBJ1-2, is SQTIHQWPATLVQPVGSPLSLECTVEGTSNPNLYWYRQAAGRGLQLLFYSVGIGQISSEVPQNLSASRPQDRQFILSSKKLLLSDSGFYLCAWSAPPPPRPTDDGYTFGSGTRLTVV.

V and J are TRBV29-1 and TRBJ2-3; D remains ambiguous. CDR3 length equals 13 residues. Trimming cost V 3 bases and J 1 base, with 8 bases left between them. Germline-derived CDR1 and CDR2 are SQVTM and ANQGSEA. CDR3 coding DNA: TGCAGCGTTGAGGGCCGACGCACAGATACGCAGTATTTT. Translated: CSVEGRRTDTQYF.

The gene calls are TRBV19 and TRBJ1-3; TRBD1 aligns across 9 bases. There are 15 residues in the CDR3. Germline CDR1 LNHDA, CDR2 SQIVND (reference sequence). With 4 bases clipped from V and 2 bases from J, the junction kept 3 bases outside the gene matches. The CDR3, as DNA: TGTGCCAGTAGTACCCACAGGGGGCCTGGAAACACCATATATTTT. The encoded protein is CASSTHRGPGNTIYF.